Presented here are 21 T cell receptor beta chains from one specimen sequenced in a study of response to subunit inactivated influenza vaccine. TCRdb reprocessed the RT-PCR reads with MiXCR, giving one entry per CDR3 protein. The data contain 170,000 or so distinct CDR3 sequences, around 11% of them singletons. The source material was CD8+ T cells sorted from PBMCs, sampled roughly 24 months after vaccination. Receptors were obtained from a man aged 45 to 75 who received an inactivated influenza vaccine.

The rearrangement joins TRBV28 to TRBJ2-5; 11 bases line up with TRBD2. CDR3 length: 16 amino acids. Germline values: CDR1 MDHEN, CDR2 SYDVKM. V lost 6 bases and J lost 4; bases outside the gene matches: 10. The CDR3 bases are TGTGCCAGCAGGTCTCTAGCGGGAGGCTGGGGAGAGACCCAGTACTTC. Its protein is CASRSLAGGWGETQYF.

This clonotype was found many times. The chain couples TRBV12-3 or TRBV12-4 to TRBJ2-2; D is possibly TRBD1 or TRBD2 (5 bases each). The germline V and J ends were trimmed by 8 bases and 2 bases, with 18 bases remaining between them. CDR3 length: 16 amino acids. The CDR3 DNA reads TGTGCCAGCTCCACCTCCCGAGGGGAAAACACCGGGGAGCTGTTTTTT. Protein sequence: CASSTSRGENTGELFF.

A few counts support this clonotype. V gene TRBV4-1 combines with J gene TRBJ2-2; TRBD1 or TRBD2 may be the D gene (6 bases each). This CDR3 contains 17 residues. Germline CDR1 and CDR2: MGHRA and YSYEKL. The V gene lost 1 base and the J gene lost 2 bases, with 14 bases spanning the gap. The CDR3 DNA sequence: TGCGCCAGCAGCCAAGCCTCGGGGGCCTACAACACCGGGGAGCTGTTTTTT. The encoded protein is CASSQASGAYNTGELFF.

This clonotype was counted a few times. The chain couples TRBV5-5 to TRBJ2-1; 8 positions agree with TRBD1. In germline, CDR1 is SGHKS, CDR2 YYEKEE (reference sequence). Trimming cost V 0 bases and J 0 bases; bases outside gene matches: 5. The CDR3 is made up of 17 amino acids. CDR3: CASSLGQGILSYNEQFF. The CDR3 DNA follows: TGTGCCAGCAGCTTGGGACAGGGGATCCTCTCCTACAATGAGCAGTTCTTC.

Comments on this clonotype: At one end, the junction sequence differs from germline, possibly due to a read error. The rearrangement uses TRBV7-7 and TRBJ2-2; tentatively, D is TRBD2 (5 bases). The CDR3 is made up of 14 amino acids. Germline V gene sequence: CDR1 SSHAT, CDR2 FNYEAQ (reference sequence). DNA of the CDR3: TGTGCTAGCAGCCCTGGACTGTACACCGGGGAGCTGTTTTTT. It translates to CASSPGLYTGELFF.

V gene TRBV29-1 combines with J gene TRBJ2-2, with TRBD1 matching over 8 bases. Trimming at V came to 6 bases and at J to 4 bases, leaving 7 bases not matched to a gene. CDR3 length equals 14 residues. Germline V gene lookup returns CDR1 SQVTM and CDR2 ANQGSEA. CDR3 sequence (DNA): TGCAGCGTGACCAGGGGGCTGGGCACCGGGGAGCTGTTTTTT. This encodes CSVTRGLGTGELFF.

The gene calls are TRBV6-2 or TRBV6-3 and TRBJ2-7; 10 bases are a match to TRBD2. CDR1 is MNHEY and CDR2 is SVGEGT in the germline V gene. Trimming took 1 base from V and 2 from J; bases not matched to a gene: 5. There are 16 residues in the CDR3. The CDR3 loop reads CASSYFRTSGTYEQYF. The DNA of the CDR3 is TGTGCCAGCAGTTACTTCCGGACTAGCGGTACCTACGAGCAGTACTTC.

This clonotype came up many times. V gene TRBV27 combines with J gene TRBJ2-1, with D possibly being TRBD2 (7 bases). This CDR3 has 14 amino acids. Germline CDR1 and CDR2: MNHEY and SMNVEV (reference sequence). Trimming stripped 2 bases from V and 4 bases from J, with 9 bases between. Written as DNA, the CDR3 is TGTGCCAGCAGTTTAGGGGGGGCGTACAATGAGCAGTTCTTC. This sequence encodes CASSLGGAYNEQFF.

This clonotype was recorded a few times. The V call is TRBV12-3 or TRBV12-4, the J call TRBJ2-3; 9 bases match TRBD2. V lost 7 bases and J lost 3; bases outside the gene matches: 8. There are 15 residues in the CDR3. CDR3 sequence: CASNQAGLATDTQYF. The CDR3 DNA follows: TGTGCCAGCAATCAGGCGGGACTAGCAACAGATACGCAGTATTTT.

This clonotype was seen a few times. The rearrangement links TRBV28 to TRBJ1-6, with TRBD1 identical over 7 bases. The germline V gene encodes CDR1 MDHEN and CDR2 SYDVKM. The CDR3 loop spans 16 amino acids. V lost 7 bases to trimming and J lost 5 bases; unmatched junction nucleotides: 11. The CDR3 is CASISTGSYNNSPLHF. The CDR3 coding sequence is TGTGCCAGCATCTCGACAGGGTCATACAATAATTCACCCCTCCACTTT.

This clonotype has just a few counts. The chain uses TRBV7-6 and TRBJ2-7; unclear D gene. From germline, CDR1 is SGHVS and CDR2 FNYEAQ. Trimming cost V 1 base and J 2 bases, with 15 bases left between them. This CDR3 region has 16 residues. CDR3 residues: CASSLGSAGAPYEQYF. The CDR3 nucleotides are TGTGCCAGCAGCTTAGGGTCGGCAGGTGCACCCTACGAGCAGTACTTC.

This clonotype was found a few times. This sequence joins TRBV13 and TRBJ2-1; D possibly corresponds to TRBD2 (6 bases). Trimming took off 3 bases at V and 1 base at J, with 10 bases between the two ends. CDR3 size: 15 residues. CDR1 is PRHDT and CDR2 is FYEKMQ in the germline V gene (reference sequence). The DNA of the CDR3 is TGTGCCAGCAGCTTGATACGGGAGTCCTACAATGAGCAGTTCTTC. Translating it yields CASSLIRESYNEQFF.

This clonotype was counted many times. CDR3 loop: CSAREQGAISPLHF. CDR3 nucleotide sequence: TGCAGTGCTCGGGAACAGGGGGCGATATCACCCCTCCACTTT. The chain is built from TRBV20-1 and TRBJ1-6; 9 bases align to TRBD1. The CDR3 runs 14 residues. CDR1 is DFQATT, CDR2 SNEGSKA, per germline (reference sequence). J gave up 10 bases and V 5 bases, and 9 bases lay outside the gene matches.

This clonotype was seen a handful of times. This chain uses TRBV4-1 with TRBJ1-2, with D possibly being TRBD1 (5 bases). This CDR3 comprises 14 residues. Per germline, CDR1 MGHRA and CDR2 YSYEKL. The germline V and J ends were trimmed by 1 base and 4 bases, with 10 bases remaining between them. CDR3 coding DNA: TGCGCCAGCAGCCAAGGAGAGGGGAGCTATGGCTACACCTTC. Amino acid sequence: CASSQGEGSYGYTF.

This chain links TRBV14 with TRBJ2-1; 10 bases match TRBD2. This CDR3 spans 17 amino acids. Looked up from germline, CDR1 is SGHDN and CDR2 is FVKESK. V gave up 0 bases and J gave up 1 base; unmatched junction bases: 3. CDR3 in DNA: TGTGCCAGCAGCCAAGACCCTAGCGGGAGTTCCTACAATGAGCAGTTCTTC. Translating gives CASSQDPSGSSYNEQFF.

The rearrangement uses TRBV14 and TRBJ1-2, with 7 bases that match TRBD1. The CDR3 runs 15 residues. Germline lookup yields CDR1 SGHDN and CDR2 FVKESK. J gave up 3 bases and V 1 base, and 5 bases lay outside the gene matches. Here the CDR3 DNA reads TGTGCCAGCAGCCAAGCGGGACAGTCACACTATGGCTACACCTTC. Translated: CASSQAGQSHYGYTF.

The rearrangement joins TRBV5-6 to TRBJ2-1; 10 nucleotides align to TRBD2. The CDR3 runs to 14 residues. After removal of 5 bases from V and 5 bases from J, the junction contained 4 bases not matched to a gene. Germline V CDR1 and CDR2: SGHDT, YYEEEE. As DNA, the CDR3 is TGTGCCAGCAGGTACGGACTAGCGGACAATGAGCAGTTCTTC. Its protein is CASRYGLADNEQFF.

The V and J genes are TRBV5-1 and TRBJ2-2; 7 nucleotides agree with TRBD2. The J segment lost 0 bases and the V segment lost 4 bases, leaving 6 bases of the junction unmatched. The CDR3 runs 16 residues. The germline V gene has CDR1 SGHRS and CDR2 YFSETQ. CDR3 protein: CASSPERDPNTGELFF. CDR3 sequence (DNA): TGCGCCAGCAGCCCTGAGCGGGACCCGAACACCGGGGAGCTGTTTTTT. Full variable domain (remainder filled in from reference TRBV5-1 and TRBJ2-2): KAGVTQTPRYLIKTRGQQVTLSCSPISGHRSVSWYQQTPGQGLQFLFEYFSETQRNKGNFPGRFSGRQFSNSRSEMNVSTLELGDSALYLCASSPERDPNTGELFFGEGSRLTVL.

This clonotype was seen at least ten times. This CDR3 reads CASSQDRQGVYNEQFF. The CDR3 DNA reads as TGTGCCAGCAGCCAAGATCGCCAGGGGGTGTACAATGAGCAGTTCTTC. The chain couples TRBV4-2 to TRBJ2-1, with 7 bases matching TRBD1. This CDR3 has 16 residues. Looked up from germline, CDR1 is LGHNA and CDR2 is YNFKEQ. Trimming at V came to 0 bases and at J to 4 bases, leaving 6 bases not matched to a gene.

V and J are TRBV7-8 and TRBJ2-7, with D possibly being TRBD1 (5 bases). Trimming shortened V by 3 bases and J by 6 bases, and 18 bases separated the two germline ends. This CDR3 is built from 15 residues. Germline assignment: CDR1 SGHVS and CDR2 FQNEAQ. In nucleotides, the CDR3 is TGTGCCAGCAGCTTTCTTCTCACAGGTTTGGCCGAGCAGTACTTC. Translating it yields CASSFLLTGLAEQYF. The whole variable domain, filled in from reference TRBV7-8 and TRBJ2-7, reads GAGVSQSPRYKVAKRGQDVALRCDPISGHVSLFWYQQALGQGPEFLTYFQNEAQLDKSGLPSDRFFAERPEGSVSTLKIQRTQQEDSAVYLCASSFLLTGLAEQYFGPGTRLTVT.

V and J are TRBV20-1 and TRBJ2-7; 8 positions match TRBD2. J was trimmed by 0 bases and V by 0 bases; bases with no gene match: 7. The CDR3 consists of 16 residues. Germline V gives CDR1 DFQATT, CDR2 SNEGSKA (reference sequence). The CDR3 DNA reads as TGCAGTGCTAGAGATATAGCGGGGCCCAGCTCCTACGAGCAGTACTTC. It encodes CSARDIAGPSSYEQYF.